This T cell receptor beta chain came from a study of OX40 agonist ivuxolimab in advanced cancers. Study-level background: Every patient in dose escalation had hepatocellular carcinoma, melanoma, renal cell or head and neck cancer.

Concerning this clone itself: Its antigen is as yet unknown.

This table comes from immunoSEQ multiplex PCR, and its TCRdb copy is limited to in-frame clones, with some not included. The table has 37,000 or so clones, about 82% seen once. CDR3 size: 14 residues. V lost 6 bases and J lost 6, with 19 bases in between. The V gene's germline CDR1 is SGHRS and CDR2 YFSETQ. Study-wide results and limits: Relatively little clonal expansion, among the lowest observed, appeared in partial responders at 0.1-3.0 mg/kg. CD8+ T cells were the subset that, on average, had more expanded clones than CD4+. Determination of antigen specificity was not performed for the expanded peripheral T cells.

The sequence derives from an adult with an advanced solid tumor such as melanoma, head and neck, liver or kidney cancer. The sample consisted of CD4+ or CD8+ T cells sorted from blood, taken in a trial of the OX40 agonist ivuxolimab. The chain links TRBV5-1 to TRBJ2-7, with D hard to call. CDR3 protein: CASTRLGRSGEQYF. As DNA, the CDR3 is TGCGCCAGCACCCGGTTGGGCAGATCGGGCGAGCAGTACTTC.